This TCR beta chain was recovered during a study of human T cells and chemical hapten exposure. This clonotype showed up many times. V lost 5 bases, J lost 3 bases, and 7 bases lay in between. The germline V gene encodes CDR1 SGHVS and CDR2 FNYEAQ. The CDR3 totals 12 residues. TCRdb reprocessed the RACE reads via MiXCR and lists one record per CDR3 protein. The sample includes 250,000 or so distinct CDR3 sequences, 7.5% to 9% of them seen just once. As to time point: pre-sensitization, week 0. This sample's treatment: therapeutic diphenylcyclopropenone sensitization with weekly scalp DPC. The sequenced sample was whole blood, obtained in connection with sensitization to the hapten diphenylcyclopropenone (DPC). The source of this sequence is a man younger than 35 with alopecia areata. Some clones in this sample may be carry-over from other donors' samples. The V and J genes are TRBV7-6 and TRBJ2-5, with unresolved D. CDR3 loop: CASSKHEETQYF. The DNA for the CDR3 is TGTGCCAGCAGCAAGCACGAAGAGACCCAGTACTTC. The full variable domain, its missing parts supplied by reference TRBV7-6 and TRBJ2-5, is GAGVSQSPRYKVTKRGQDVALRCDPISGHVSLYWYRQALGQGPEFLTYFNYEAQQDKSGLPNDRFSAERPEGSISTLTIQRTEQRDSAMYRCASSKHEETQYFGPGTRLLVL.